The clone carrying this TCR beta chain was picked up a small number of times. What it binds is not known. The TCR beta CDR3 regions underwent amplification using RNA transcripts as the source. In the first-round RT-PCR of the TCR CDR3, the HTBI primer set was used. TCRdb fed the multiplex PCR reads into MiXCR, producing one record per CDR3 protein. The data contain approximately 630,000 distinct CDR3 sequences, around 16% of them singletons. The data belong to a study of T cells in Graves' hyperthyroidism and ophthalmopathy. Study findings and constraints: Most thyroid clonotypes expanded above 0.001 appeared in blood too.

The CDR3 loop spans 15 amino acids. Germline assignment: CDR1 KGHSH and CDR2 LQKENI. The V and J ends lost 0 bases and 7 bases, in that order; junction bases with no gene match: 4. V usage is TRBV18 and J usage is TRBJ2-2; 8 bases fit TRBD1. The source material was blood. This clonotype was sampled from a young woman with Graves' hyperthyroidism. CDR3 loop: CASSPPGQASGELFF. In DNA form, the CDR3 reads TGTGCCAGCTCACCACCGGGACAGGCAAGCGGGGAGCTGTTTTTT.